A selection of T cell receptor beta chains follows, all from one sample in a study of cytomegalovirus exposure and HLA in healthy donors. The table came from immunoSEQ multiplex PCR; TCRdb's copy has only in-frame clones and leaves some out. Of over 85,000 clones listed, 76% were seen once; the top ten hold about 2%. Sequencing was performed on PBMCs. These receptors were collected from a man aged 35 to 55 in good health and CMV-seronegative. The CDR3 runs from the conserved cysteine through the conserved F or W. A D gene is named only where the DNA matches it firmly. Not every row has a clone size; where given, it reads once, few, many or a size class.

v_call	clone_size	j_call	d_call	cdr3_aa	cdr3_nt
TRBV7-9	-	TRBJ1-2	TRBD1	CASSFGTEDVLGYTF	TGTGCCAGCAGCTTTGGGACAGAGGATGTGTTAGGCTACACCTTC
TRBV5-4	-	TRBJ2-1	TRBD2	CASSVSGGGFFF	TGTGCCAGCAGCGTTAGCGGGGGGGGGTTTTTCTTC
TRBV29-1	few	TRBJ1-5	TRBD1	CSVATGGSKTQHF	TGCAGCGTTGCCACAGGGGGCTCAAAAACCCAGCATTTT
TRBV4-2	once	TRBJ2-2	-	CASRASGGGTGELFF	TGTGCCAGCAGAGCGTCGGGGGGCGGCACCGGGGAGCTGTTTTTT
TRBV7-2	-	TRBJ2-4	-	CASSWGAGDIQYF	TGTGCCAGCAGCTGGGGGGCGGGAGACATTCAGTACTTC
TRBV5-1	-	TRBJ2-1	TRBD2	CASSLVTGGAYNEQFF	TGCGCCAGCAGCTTGGTGACGGGGGGAGCCTACAATGAGCAGTTCTTC
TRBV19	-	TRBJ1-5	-	CASSIWGDSNQPQHF	TGTGCCAGTAGTATATGGGGAGATAGCAATCAGCCCCAGCATTTT
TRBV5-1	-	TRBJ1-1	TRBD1	CASSSDRAITEAFF	TGCGCCAGCAGCTCGGACAGGGCGATCACTGAAGCTTTCTTT
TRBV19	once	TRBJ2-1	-	CASSLRGSGNEQFF	TGTGCCAGTAGTCTCAGGGGATCTGGAAATGAGCAGTTCTTC
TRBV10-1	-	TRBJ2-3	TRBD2	CASRTGTSGRALTDTQYF	TGCGCCAGCAGGACCGGGACTAGCGGGAGGGCCCTCACAGATACGCAGTATTTT
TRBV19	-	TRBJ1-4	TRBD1	CASSNPGQGSPEKLFF	TGTGCCAGTAGTAACCCGGGACAGGGGAGCCCTGAAAAACTGTTTTTT
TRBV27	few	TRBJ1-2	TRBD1	CASSTQTGSYGYTF	TGTGCCAGCAGTACCCAGACAGGGAGCTATGGCTACACCTTC
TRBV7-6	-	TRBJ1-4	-	CASSLGRPGSNEKLFF	TGTGCCAGCAGCTTAGGGAGGCCTGGGTCTAATGAAAAACTGTTTTTT
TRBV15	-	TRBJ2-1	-	CATSRDRTPQNSYNEQFF	TGTGCCACCAGCAGAGATCGTACGCCCCAGAACTCCTACAATGAGCAGTTCTTC
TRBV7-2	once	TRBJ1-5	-	CASSYSGTVSNQPQHF	TGTGCCAGCAGCTACAGCGGGACCGTTAGCAATCAGCCCCAGCATTTT
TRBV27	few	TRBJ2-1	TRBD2	CASSGTTSLYNEQFF	TGTGCCAGCAGTGGGACTACCTCCTTATACAATGAGCAGTTCTTC
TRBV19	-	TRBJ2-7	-	CASSISVRWQYF	TGTGCCAGTAGTATCTCGGTGCGCTGGCAGTACTTC
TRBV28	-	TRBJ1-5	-	CASSPRRYNRERGNQPQHF	TGTGCCAGCAGTCCCCGGAGATACAACAGGGAGAGGGGCAATCAGCCCCAGCATTTT
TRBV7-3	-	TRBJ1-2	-	CASSLSEGSGYTF	TGTGCCAGCAGCTTAAGTGAGGGTAGTGGCTACACCTTC
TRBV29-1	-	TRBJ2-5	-	CSADPGPRRGTQYF	TGCAGCGCAGACCCGGGCCCACGCCGGGGGACCCAGTACTTC
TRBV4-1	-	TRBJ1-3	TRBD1	CASSQGRPRQGLHRGGNTIYF	TGCGCCAGCAGCCAAGGGAGACCTAGACAGGGTCTACATCGTGGGGGAAACACCATATATTTT
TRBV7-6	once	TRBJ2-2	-	CASSLVHGHPNTGELFF	TGTGCCAGCAGCTTAGTCCATGGACACCCGAACACCGGGGAGCTGTTTTTT
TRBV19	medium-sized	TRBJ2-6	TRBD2	CAVGTSGTGANVLTF	TGTGCTGTGGGGACTAGCGGGACTGGGGCCAACGTCCTGACTTTC
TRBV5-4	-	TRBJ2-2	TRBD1	CASSSGTVNTGELFF	TGTGCCAGCAGCTCCGGGACAGTAAACACCGGGGAGCTGTTTTTT
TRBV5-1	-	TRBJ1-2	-	CASSLASGDGYTF	TGCGCCAGCAGCTTGGCTTCAGGGGATGGCTACACCTTC
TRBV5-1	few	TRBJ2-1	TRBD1	CASSLDRGSYNEQFF	TGCGCCAGCAGCCTTGACAGGGGCTCCTACAATGAGCAGTTCTTC
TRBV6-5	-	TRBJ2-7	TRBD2	CASSSLAGGAYEQYF	TGTGCCAGCAGTTCCCTAGCGGGCGGGGCCTACGAGCAGTACTTC
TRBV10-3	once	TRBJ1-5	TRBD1	CAISAHGQGSIQPQHF	TGTGCCATCAGTGCCCACGGACAGGGAAGTATACAGCCCCAGCATTTT
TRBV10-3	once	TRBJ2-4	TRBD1	CAISESAGGNVFTKNIQYF	TGTGCCATCAGTGAGTCCGCAGGGGGCAATGTATTTACCAAAAACATTCAGTACTTC
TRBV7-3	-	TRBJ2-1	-	CASSFPGLFNNEQFF	TGTGCCAGCAGCTTCCCCGGTTTGTTTAACAATGAGCAGTTCTTC
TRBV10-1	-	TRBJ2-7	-	CASSAGRVANEQYF	TGCGCCAGCAGTGCAGGCAGGGTCGCGAACGAGCAGTACTTC
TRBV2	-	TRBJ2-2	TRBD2	CATNIAGKNTGELFF	TGTGCCACCAACATAGCGGGAAAGAACACCGGGGAGCTGTTTTTT
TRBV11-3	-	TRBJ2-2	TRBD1	CASRPGQGNTGELFF	TGTGCCAGCAGACCGGGACAGGGGAACACCGGGGAGCTGTTTTTT
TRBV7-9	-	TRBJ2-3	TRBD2	CASSPTSTITDTQYF	TGTGCCAGCAGTCCGACTAGCACAATCACAGATACGCAGTATTTT
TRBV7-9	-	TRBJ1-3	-	CASSPLEVGNTIYF	TGTGCCAGCAGCCCCCTGGAGGTTGGAAACACCATATATTTT
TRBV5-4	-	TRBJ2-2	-	CASSLRGGELFF	TGTGCCAGCAGCTTAAGGGGTGGGGAGCTGTTTTTT
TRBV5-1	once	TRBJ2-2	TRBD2	CASSPTWLAGPKDTGELFF	TGCGCCAGCAGCCCCACGTGGCTAGCGGGACCCAAAGACACCGGGGAGCTGTTTTTT
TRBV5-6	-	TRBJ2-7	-	CASSPGPAYEQYF	TGTGCCAGCAGCCCGGGTCCGGCCTACGAGCAGTACTTC
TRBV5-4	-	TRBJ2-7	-	CASSPEGQKYEQYF	TGTGCCAGCAGCCCCGAAGGACAGAAATACGAGCAGTACTTC
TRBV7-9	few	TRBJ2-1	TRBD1	CSSSPRTGSHNEQFF	TGTTCCAGCAGCCCCAGGACAGGGTCCCACAATGAGCAGTTCTTC
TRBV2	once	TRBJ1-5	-	CASSFSRTGVNQPQHF	TGTGCCAGCAGTTTTTCTCGAACAGGCGTAAATCAGCCCCAGCATTTT
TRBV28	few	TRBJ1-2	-	CAIREEGIDGYTF	TGTGCCATCCGAGAAGAGGGTATAGATGGCTACACCTTC
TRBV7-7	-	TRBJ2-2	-	CASSPEGQGELFF	TGTGCCAGCAGCCCAGAAGGACAGGGGGAGCTGTTTTTT
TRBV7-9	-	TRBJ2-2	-	CASSFLELRLTNTGELFF	TGTGCCAGCAGCTTCTTAGAGCTTAGACTAACGAACACCGGGGAGCTGTTTTTT
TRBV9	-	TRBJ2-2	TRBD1	CASSPSTLGGTGGPGELFF	TGTGCCAGCAGCCCCTCAACTCTCGGGGGGACAGGGGGACCCGGGGAGCTGTTTTTT
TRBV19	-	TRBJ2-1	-	CASSIDRGSEQFF	TGTGCCAGTAGTATTGATAGGGGTAGCGAGCAGTTCTTC
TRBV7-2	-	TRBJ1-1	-	CASSGHNRGGEAFF	TGTGCCAGCAGCGGCCATAATAGAGGAGGGGAAGCTTTCTTT
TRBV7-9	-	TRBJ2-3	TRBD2	CASSWASGMTDTQYF	TGTGCCAGCAGCTGGGCTAGCGGGATGACAGATACGCAGTATTTT
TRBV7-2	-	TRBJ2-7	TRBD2	CASSLTSGRASSYEQYF	TGTGCCAGCAGCTTGACTAGCGGGAGGGCCAGCTCCTACGAGCAGTACTTC
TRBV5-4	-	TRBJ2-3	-	CASNPRQDTDTQYF	TGTGCCAGCAACCCCCGGCAGGACACAGATACGCAGTATTTT
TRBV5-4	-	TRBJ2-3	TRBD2	CASSSGLAGATDTQYF	TGTGCCAGCAGCTCGGGACTAGCGGGGGCCACAGATACGCAGTATTTT
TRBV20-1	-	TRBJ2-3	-	CSAGGTDTQYF	TGCAGTGCCGGCGGGACAGATACGCAGTATTTT
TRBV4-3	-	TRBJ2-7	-	CASSQDQRSSIYEQYF	TGCGCCAGCAGCCAAGATCAGCGGTCGAGTATATACGAGCAGTACTTC
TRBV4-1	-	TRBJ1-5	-	CASSQDGPSNQPQHF	TGCGCCAGCAGCCAAGATGGGCCAAGCAATCAGCCCCAGCATTTT
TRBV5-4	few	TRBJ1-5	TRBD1	CASSTGQGHQPQHF	TGTGCCAGCAGCACTGGACAGGGCCATCAGCCCCAGCATTTT
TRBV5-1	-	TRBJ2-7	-	CASSDLGTLYEQYF	TGCGCCAGCAGCGACCTCGGGACACTTTACGAGCAGTACTTC
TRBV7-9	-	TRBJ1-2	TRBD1	CASSLGGQGHGYTF	TGTGCCAGCAGCTTAGGGGGACAGGGCCATGGCTACACCTTC
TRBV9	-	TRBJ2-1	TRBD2	CASSMGGGVSYNEQFF	TGTGCCAGCAGCATGGGCGGGGGGGTATCCTACAATGAGCAGTTCTTC
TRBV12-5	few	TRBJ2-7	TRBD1	CASGGWTGEGGEQYF	TGTGCTAGTGGGGGCTGGACAGGGGAGGGTGGCGAGCAGTACTTC